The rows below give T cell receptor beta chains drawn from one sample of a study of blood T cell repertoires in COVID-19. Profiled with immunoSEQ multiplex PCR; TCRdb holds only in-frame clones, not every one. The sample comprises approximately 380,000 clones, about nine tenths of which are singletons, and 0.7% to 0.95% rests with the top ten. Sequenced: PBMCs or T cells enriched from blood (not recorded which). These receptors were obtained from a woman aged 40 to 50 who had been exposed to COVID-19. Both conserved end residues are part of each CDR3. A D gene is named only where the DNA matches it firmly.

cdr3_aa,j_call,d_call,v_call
CASSRTSGGSIQFF,TRBJ2-1,TRBD2,TRBV7-2
CASSWGDTEAFF,TRBJ1-1,-,TRBV18
CASSSLQGYHEQYF,TRBJ2-7,-,TRBV5-1
CASSLVGTGGQAYNEQFF,TRBJ2-1,TRBD1,TRBV7-2
CASQEQSNTEAFF,TRBJ1-1,-,TRBV12-3/TRBV12-4
CASSEAGTTNSPLHF,TRBJ1-6,-,TRBV2
CAGSRDRGGEQYF,TRBJ2-7,TRBD1,TRBV2
CASSPQGDPTNEKLFF,TRBJ1-4,TRBD1,TRBV18
CASSSGQHLEQYF,TRBJ2-7,-,TRBV5-1
CASRVAGGTGNTIYF,TRBJ1-3,TRBD1,TRBV5-5
CASSQVSREETQYF,TRBJ2-5,-,TRBV3-1/TRBV3-2
CASSPGTSTYEQYF,TRBJ2-7,-,TRBV19
CASSEAYSWAPTYEQYF,TRBJ2-7,-,TRBV6-1
CASSTSGESRVSPLHF,TRBJ1-6,-,TRBV7-2
CASRVRTVNTEAFF,TRBJ1-1,-,TRBV2
CSVSFGQGGTEAFF,TRBJ1-1,TRBD1,TRBV29-1
CASSQESSYEQYF,TRBJ2-7,-,TRBV4-1
CASSKAWGRGLGGYTF,TRBJ1-2,-,TRBV21-1
CASSYFGEEPYNEQFF,TRBJ2-1,-,TRBV6-6
CASTLMGVQNTEAFF,TRBJ1-1,-,TRBV6-6